This T cell receptor (beta chain) was identified in a study of T cell clones after liver transplantation. Study at large: As an antigen-independent comparator, third-party-reactive TCRbeta sequences came from pre-transplant mixed lymphocyte reactions.

The CDR3 is 14 residues long. Trimming shortened V by 5 bases and J by 3 bases, and 14 bases separated the two germline ends. Germline-derived CDR1 and CDR2 are MNHEY and SMNVEV (reference sequence). Profiling relied on immunoSEQ multiplex PCR, and the TCRdb table lists in-frame clones only, not all of them. The table includes 95,000 to 110,000 clones, around four fifths detected once. Unstimulated PBMCs were sorted into CD3+CD4+ and CD3+CD8+ populations. The V gene is TRBV27, the J gene TRBJ2-7; maybe TRBD1 (6 bases). The material sequenced was CD4+ T cells from blood, taken around 50 months after liver transplant. The sequence derives from a human patient who received a liver transplant. The T cells may partly be graft donor cells. DNA of the CDR3: TGTGCCAGCAGTCCACAGGGCCCGGGCTACGAGCAGTACTTC. It codes for CASSPQGPGYEQYF.